Listed below are T cell receptor beta chains from one sample, sequenced in a study of OX40 agonist ivuxolimab in advanced cancers. Sequencing used immunoSEQ multiplex PCR; TCRdb keeps in-frame clones, though not all of them. The sample lists approximately 72,000 clones; about 90% were seen once. The sample was CD4+ or CD8+ T cells sorted from blood, taken in a trial of the OX40 agonist ivuxolimab. Source of these receptors: an adult with an advanced solid tumor such as melanoma, head and neck, liver or kidney cancer. Both conserved end residues are part of each CDR3. D genes are given only for firm matches. Where a row states a size, it is once, few, many or the class of an expanded clone; other rows omit it.

DNA	CDR3	V	J	size	D
TGTGCCAGCAGAAGCGGGAGTAACCCCTACGAGCAGTACTTC	CASRSGSNPYEQYF	TRBV28	TRBJ2-7	.	TRBD2
TGTGCCAGCAGTCGAATGGGGGGCAGGGGGAACACTGAAGCTTTCTTT	CASSRMGGRGNTEAFF	TRBV9	TRBJ1-1	.	.
TGCGCCAGCAGCCAGATGCTAGGGAATTCACCCCTCCACTTT	CASSQMLGNSPLHF	TRBV4-3	TRBJ1-6	.	.
TGTGCCAGCAGTGTGGTGAGCTCCTACAATGAGCAGTTCTTC	CASSVVSSYNEQFF	TRBV7-2	TRBJ2-1	.	.
TGTGCCTGGAGAGCCGGGACAGGGACTCAAGCTTTCTTT	CAWRAGTGTQAFF	TRBV30	TRBJ1-1	.	TRBD1
TGCGCCAGCAGCTTGGTGGTAGGGGACACTGAAGCTTTCTTT	CASSLVVGDTEAFF	TRBV5-1	TRBJ1-1	.	.
TGTGCCAGCAGCTTAAGGGACGACGGAGATACGCAGTATTTT	CASSLRDDGDTQYF	TRBV7-3	TRBJ2-3	.	.
TGTGCCAGCAGTCAGGGGAGGGCATATGGCTACACCTTC	CASSQGRAYGYTF	TRBV6-5	TRBJ1-2	.	.
TGTGCCAGCAGTTACTCCCGCGACAAGAACACCGGGGAGCTGTTTTTT	CASSYSRDKNTGELFF	TRBV6-6	TRBJ2-2	.	.
TGTGCCAGCAGCCTAACTGGGGGCAATCAGCCCCAGCATTTT	CASSLTGGNQPQHF	TRBV6-6	TRBJ1-5	.	.
TGCAGCGTTGTAGCGGGATTCACAGATACGCAGTATTTT	CSVVAGFTDTQYF	TRBV29-1	TRBJ2-3	.	TRBD2
TGTGCCAGCGGCCCGAGGAGGGCAACCTACAATGAGCAGTTCTTC	CASGPRRATYNEQFF	TRBV7-2	TRBJ2-1	.	.
TGTGCCAGTAGGGGGACAGTGGGCTACACCTTC	CASRGTVGYTF	TRBV19	TRBJ1-2	.	TRBD1
TGCGCCAGCAGCCGCACGCATCAGGGAGCTTCTTACGAGCAGTACTTC	CASSRTHQGASYEQYF	TRBV4-3	TRBJ2-7	.	.
TGTGCCAGCAGCTTAGAGGGGTGGTACACTGAAGCTTTCTTT	CASSLEGWYTEAFF	TRBV7-9	TRBJ1-1	.	.
TGTGCCAGCAGCTTAACGATATCTAGCAGTGAGCAGTTCTTC	CASSLTISSSEQFF	TRBV7-3	TRBJ2-1	few	.
TGTGCCAGCAGTCAAGGGGAAAACACTGAAGCTTTCTTT	CASSQGENTEAFF	TRBV6-5	TRBJ1-1	.	.
TGTGCCAGCAGCTTAACGTTCGGGGAGCTGTTTTTT	CASSLTFGELFF	TRBV7-7	TRBJ2-2	.	.
TGTGCCAGTAGTATTGGGGGCGAGACCCAGTACTTC	CASSIGGETQYF	TRBV19	TRBJ2-5	.	.
TGTGCCAGCAGCCAGGGTCTAGGTCACAGCGGGAGGGCTAACAATGAGCAGTTCTTC	CASSQGLGHSGRANNEQFF	TRBV5-8	TRBJ2-1	.	TRBD2
TGTGCCTGGTCACGAGACTACAATGAGCAGTTCTTC	CAWSRDYNEQFF	TRBV30	TRBJ2-1	.	.
TGTGCCAGCAGTTACCGGGACAGGGTTGGAGATACGCAGTATTTT	CASSYRDRVGDTQYF	TRBV6-5	TRBJ2-3	.	TRBD1
TGTGCCAGCAGCTTACAGTCTGGCGGGGGGCCGACGGCGACCCAGTACTTC	CASSLQSGGGPTATQYF	TRBV11-1	TRBJ2-5	.	TRBD2
TGTGCCAGCAGCGGACAGGGGCCCACAGATACGCAGTATTTT	CASSGQGPTDTQYF	TRBV9	TRBJ2-3	.	TRBD1
TGTGCCAGTAGTTGGTGGCACAGCACAATGAACACTGAAGCTTTCTTT	CASSWWHSTMNTEAFF	TRBV19	TRBJ1-1	.	.
TGTGCCAGCAGTTCAGGACTAGCGGAGTCCTACGAGCAGTACTTC	CASSSGLAESYEQYF	TRBV6-5	TRBJ2-7	.	TRBD2
TGTGCCAGCGTCCGGGCAGGGTACTACGAGCAGTACTTC	CASVRAGYYEQYF	TRBV6-6	TRBJ2-7	.	.
TGTGCCAGCAGCTTAGTCGGGGCGGGCGCAGGGGCCAACGTCCTGACTTTC	CASSLVGAGAGANVLTF	TRBV7-9	TRBJ2-6	.	.
TGTGCCTGGGGACTCCCGGGGTTCAACACCGGGGAGCTGTTTTTT	CAWGLPGFNTGELFF	TRBV30	TRBJ2-2	few	.
TGCGCCAGCAGCCAAGGCCGGGGACAGGGAGGTCAGCCCCAGCATTTT	CASSQGRGQGGQPQHF	TRBV4-1	TRBJ1-5	.	TRBD1
TGTGCCAGCAGTGAGTACCACACGAACACCGGGGAGCTGTTTTTT	CASSEYHTNTGELFF	TRBV2	TRBJ2-2	few	.
TGTGCCACGGGTAGCAGATACAATGAGCAGTTCTTC	CATGSRYNEQFF	TRBV7-2	TRBJ2-1	.	.
TGTGCCAGCAGCTCCCCATCCCCTCTTGGGGCTGGGGCCAACGTCCTGACTTTC	CASSSPSPLGAGANVLTF	TRBV9	TRBJ2-6	.	.
TGTGCCAGCAGCTCAATCGGACAGATAGCCAAAAACATTCAGTACTTC	CASSSIGQIAKNIQYF	TRBV7-2	TRBJ2-4	.	.
TGTGCCAGCTCACCACCGCTAGCAGGGACCTACGAGCAGTACTTC	CASSPPLAGTYEQYF	TRBV18	TRBJ2-7	once	.
TGTGCCAGCAGCCCCGGTGCGTGGGGGGAGCAGTACTTC	CASSPGAWGEQYF	TRBV7-3	TRBJ2-7	.	.
TGTGCCAGTACCCTTGGGGGGGGCAATCAGCCCCAGCATTTT	CASTLGGGNQPQHF	TRBV19	TRBJ1-5	.	.
TGCGCCAGCAGCGAGGGGACACAAGCAACTAATGAAAAACTGTTTTTT	CASSEGTQATNEKLFF	TRBV5-1	TRBJ1-4	.	.
TGTGCCAGTAGTATCTCCCGGGACACACAAGGCAATGAGCAGTTCTTC	CASSISRDTQGNEQFF	TRBV19	TRBJ2-1	.	.
TGTGCCAGCAGCCGAACAGGGCTCGAGCAGTACTTC	CASSRTGLEQYF	TRBV6-5	TRBJ2-7	.	.
TGTGCCAGCAGCCCCCGGCCAGTGAATCAGCCCCAGCATTTT	CASSPRPVNQPQHF	TRBV28	TRBJ1-5	.	.